Below, 8 T cell receptor beta chains from the same sample are listed, as sequenced in a study of CD8+ T cells in alopecia areata. Treatment of the sample: oral pan-JAK inhibitor, 5-10 mg twice daily. Extraction of RNA preceded its reverse transcription into cDNA, which served as the sequencing template. Repertoires were generated with immunoSEQ multiplex PCR, while TCRdb's copy carries only in-frame clones and drops some. The sample includes over 95,000 clones, 56% of them seen just once. Sequencing used CD4+ T cells sorted from blood, obtained at week 24, from a patient treated with tofacitinib. These receptors all stem from a human donor with alopecia areata.

This clone appeared a few times. The rearrangement joins TRBV5-1 to TRBJ2-3; 7 bases agree with TRBD2. J gave up 0 bases and V 5 bases, and 6 bases lay outside the gene matches. Germline V gene lookup returns CDR1 SGHRS and CDR2 YFSETQ. The CDR3 has 15 residues. CDR3 DNA: TGCGCCAGCAGGCGGGGGACCCATAGCACAGATACGCAGTATTTT. Translation: CASRRGTHSTDTQYF.

The V call is TRBV5-4, the J call TRBJ2-1; D tentatively reads TRBD1 or TRBD2 (5 bases each). V dropped 4 bases and J dropped 5 bases, with 13 bases sitting between them. The CDR3 extends over 14 amino acids. Germline CDR1 SGHNT, CDR2 YYREEE (reference sequence). CDR3 loop: CASSGGTQNNEQFF. The CDR3, as DNA: TGTGCCAGCAGCGGTGGGACCCAGAACAATGAGCAGTTCTTC.

This clone has a handful of counts. The chain couples TRBV5-1 to TRBJ2-5; 11 bases match TRBD1. The CDR3 sequence is 15 residues long. J gave up 5 bases and V 4 bases, and 7 bases lay outside the gene matches. The V gene's germline CDR1 is SGHRS and CDR2 YFSETQ. CDR3 region: CASSTGQGDSETQYF. Here the CDR3 DNA reads TGCGCCAGCAGCACGGGACAGGGGGATTCGGAGACCCAGTACTTC.

The J gene is TRBJ1-6, the V gene TRBV30, with D unresolved. V lost 0 bases to trimming and J lost 7 bases, with 4 bases between them. Germline V gene sequence: CDR1 GTSNPN, CDR2 SVGIG (reference sequence). The CDR3 totals 12 residues. The CDR3 is CAWSVGNSPLHF. As DNA, the CDR3 is TGTGCCTGGAGTGTAGGGAATTCACCCCTCCACTTT.

A remark on this clone: Within the sample, other DNA sequences also encode this same CDR3. The chain combines TRBV5-1 with TRBJ1-6; D is uncertain. This CDR3 has 13 residues. Trimming left V 0 bases short and J 6 bases short, with 4 bases between. Germline CDR1 is SGHRS and CDR2 is YFSETQ. This CDR3 is CASSLESNSPLHF. For the CDR3, the DNA is TGCGCCAGCAGCTTGGAGAGTAATTCACCCCTCCACTTT.

The chain uses TRBV7-6 and TRBJ2-7; 11 positions match TRBD2. This CDR3 spans 16 amino acids. The germline V gene encodes CDR1 SGHVS and CDR2 FNYEAQ. With V trimmed by 5 bases and J by 2 bases, 8 bases remained unmatched. CDR3 region: CASSEGVLAGAYEQYF. CDR3 coding DNA: TGTGCCAGCAGCGAAGGGGTACTAGCGGGGGCCTACGAGCAGTACTTC.

V gene TRBV27 combines with J gene TRBJ1-2; D remains unclear. Germline V gene lookup returns CDR1 MNHEY and CDR2 SMNVEV (reference sequence). Deletions cut 4 bases from V and 8 bases from J, with 8 bases between. This CDR3 has 11 amino acids. CDR3 nucleotides: TGTGCCAGCAGTTCAGGTTTAGGCTACACCTTC. Translating it yields CASSSGLGYTF.

The V gene is TRBV7-2, the J gene TRBJ2-3; TRBD2 matches 7 bases. V gave up 4 bases and J gave up 1 base; unmatched junction bases: 11. CDR1 is SGHTA, CDR2 FQGNSA, per germline. The CDR3 sequence is 17 residues long. As DNA, the CDR3 is TGTGCCAGCAGCTCGACGACTAAGCGGGGCCGCACAGATACGCAGTATTTT. Its translation is CASSSTTKRGRTDTQYF.